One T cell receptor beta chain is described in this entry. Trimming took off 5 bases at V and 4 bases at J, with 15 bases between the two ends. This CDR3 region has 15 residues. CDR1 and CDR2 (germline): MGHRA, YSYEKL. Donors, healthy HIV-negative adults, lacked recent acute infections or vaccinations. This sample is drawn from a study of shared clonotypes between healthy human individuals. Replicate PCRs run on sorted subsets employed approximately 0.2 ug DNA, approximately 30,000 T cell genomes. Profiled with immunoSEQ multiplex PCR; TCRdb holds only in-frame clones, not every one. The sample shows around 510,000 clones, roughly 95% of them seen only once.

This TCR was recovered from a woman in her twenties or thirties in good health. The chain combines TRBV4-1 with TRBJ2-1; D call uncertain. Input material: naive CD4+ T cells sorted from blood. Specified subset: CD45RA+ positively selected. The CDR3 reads CASSTRHSEYNEQFF. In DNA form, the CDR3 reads TGCGCCAGCAGCACCCGACACTCGGAGTACAATGAGCAGTTCTTC.